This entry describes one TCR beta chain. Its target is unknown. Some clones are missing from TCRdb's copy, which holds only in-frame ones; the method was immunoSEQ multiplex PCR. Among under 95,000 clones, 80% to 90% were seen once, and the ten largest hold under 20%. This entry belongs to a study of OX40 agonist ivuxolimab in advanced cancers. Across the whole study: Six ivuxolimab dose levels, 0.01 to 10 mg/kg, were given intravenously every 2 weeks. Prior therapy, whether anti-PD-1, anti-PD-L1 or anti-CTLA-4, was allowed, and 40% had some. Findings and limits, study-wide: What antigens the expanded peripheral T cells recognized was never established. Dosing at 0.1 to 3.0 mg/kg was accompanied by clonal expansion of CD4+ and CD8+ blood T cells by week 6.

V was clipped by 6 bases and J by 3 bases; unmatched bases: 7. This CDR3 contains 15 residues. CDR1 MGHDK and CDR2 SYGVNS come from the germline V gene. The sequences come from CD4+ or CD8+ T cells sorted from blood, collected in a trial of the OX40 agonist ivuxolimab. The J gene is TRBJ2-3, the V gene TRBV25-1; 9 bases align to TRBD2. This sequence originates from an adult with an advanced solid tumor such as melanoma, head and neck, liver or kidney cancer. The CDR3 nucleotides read TGTGCCAGCAGGTCCCCGACTAGCGGAACAGATACGCAGTATTTT. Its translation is CASRSPTSGTDTQYF.